The 16 T cell receptor beta chains given below trace back to one sample, sequenced in a study of T cells after yellow fever vaccination. In TCRdb, the 5' RACE reads were re-called with MiXCR into one record per CDR3 protein. The table includes 70,000 or so distinct CDR3 sequences, about 6% detected once. The sample was CD4+ T cells sorted from PBMCs, taken roughly 14 days after the first yellow fever vaccination. These receptors were taken from a man aged 18-30 years who received the YFV17D yellow fever vaccine.

This clonotype occurred many times. This sequence joins TRBV4-3 and TRBJ1-2; D remains unclear. The CDR3 contains 20 residues. Trimming left V 0 bases short and J 2 bases short, with 25 bases between. CDR1 LGHNA and CDR2 YSLEER come from the germline V gene. Written as DNA, the CDR3 is TGCGCCAGCAGCCAAGATTTTCTTACCATGTGGGGTTGGGAAAACTATGGCTACACCTTC. Amino acids: CASSQDFLTMWGWENYGYTF.

This clonotype was seen ten or more times. V usage is TRBV10-3 and J usage is TRBJ2-5, with TRBD2 as a possible D gene (6 bases). V was cut by 9 bases and J by 1 base, with 9 bases left in between. The CDR3 runs 12 residues. The germline V gene has CDR1 ENHRY and CDR2 SYGVKD. The CDR3 protein is CAIGGFQETQYF. CDR3 nucleotides: TGTGCCATTGGGGGGTTCCAAGAGACCCAGTACTTC.

This clonotype was counted ten times or more. V usage is TRBV20-1 and J usage is TRBJ2-7; TRBD1 matches at 8 bases. V shed 6 bases, J shed 3 bases, and the junction held 4 bases outside the gene matches. CDR1 and CDR2 (germline): DFQATT, SNEGSKA (reference sequence). This CDR3 spans 12 amino acids. CDR3 coding DNA: TGCAGTGCCGCCGGACAGGGCTACGAGCAGTACGTC. Protein sequence: CSAAGQGYEQYV.

This clonotype appeared many times. This rearrangement joins TRBV6-5 to TRBJ2-3; no clear D gene. The CDR3 length is 14 residues. Trimming cost V 2 bases and J 0 bases, with 6 bases left between them. Germline CDR1 MNHEY, CDR2 SVGAGI. The CDR3 protein is CASSYHESTDTQYF. The CDR3 DNA follows: TGTGCCAGCAGTTACCACGAAAGCACAGATACGCAGTATTTT.

This clonotype was seen at least ten times. This chain connects TRBV5-1 to TRBJ2-3; D is unclear. The germline CDR1 and CDR2 sequences are SGHRS and YFSETQ. This CDR3 region has 15 residues. V lost 0 bases, J lost 4 bases, and 12 bases lay in between. The CDR3 coding sequence is TGCGCCAGCAGCTTGGGACTTACGGCGGCAGATACGCAGTATTTT. Amino acids: CASSLGLTAADTQYF.

This clonotype was seen at least ten times. This rearrangement joins TRBV12-3 or TRBV12-4 to TRBJ1-6; 7 bases agree with TRBD1. The CDR3 has 14 residues. V was pared by 4 bases and J by 8 bases, with 5 bases of the junction left unmatched. CDR3 region: CASSYQGEDSPLHF. CDR3 DNA sequence: TGTGCCAGCAGTTATCAGGGGGAGGATTCACCCCTCCACTTT.

This clonotype came up many times. The chain couples TRBV4-1 to TRBJ2-4; no clear D gene. V lost 0 bases and J lost 6, with 18 bases in between. The CDR3 has 17 residues. Germline CDR1 is MGHRA and CDR2 is YSYEKL. In DNA, the CDR3 is TGCGCCAGCAGCCAAGATAGCACAAAAGAAGGTATAAACATTCAGTACTTC. Its protein is CASSQDSTKEGINIQYF.

This clonotype was counted many times. V usage is TRBV25-1 and J usage is TRBJ1-4; the match to TRBD1 covers 7 bases. With V trimmed by 2 bases and J by 3 bases, 0 bases remained unmatched. The V gene's germline CDR1 is MGHDK and CDR2 SYGVNS. The CDR3 contains 14 residues. The CDR3 DNA reads as TGTGCCAGCAGTGAAGGGACAGCTAATGAAAAACTGTTTTTT. Translated, it gives CASSEGTANEKLFF. Complete variable domain (other parts from reference TRBV25-1 and TRBJ1-4): EADIYQTPRYLVIGTGKKITLECSQTMGHDKMYWYQQDPGMELHLIHYSYGVNSTEKGDLSSESTVSRIRTEHFPLTLESARPSHTSQYLCASSEGTANEKLFFGSGTQLSVL.

This clonotype has a count of ten or more. This chain joins TRBV20-1 and TRBJ2-5; tentatively, D is TRBD2 (5 bases). V lost 6 bases and J 1 base, leaving 12 bases between the germline ends. This CDR3 region has 13 residues. CDR1 and CDR2 from the germline V gene are DFQATT and SNEGSKA (reference sequence). CDR3 region: CSARKRFQETQYF. CDR3 nucleotide sequence: TGCAGTGCCCGTAAGCGGTTCCAAGAGACCCAGTACTTC.

This clonotype showed up many times. CDR3 protein: CASSSTGTTNEKLFF. CDR3 nucleotide sequence: TGTGCCAGCAGTTCGACAGGAACAACTAATGAAAAACTGTTTTTT. The chain carries TRBV6-5 and TRBJ1-4, with D perhaps TRBD1 (6 bases). CDR3 size: 15 residues. The germline CDR1 and CDR2 sequences are MNHEY and SVGAGI. V was cut by 4 bases and J by 0 bases, with 9 bases left in between.

Ten or more counts support this clonotype. The chain carries TRBV11-1 and TRBJ2-2; D call uncertain. Looked up from germline, CDR1 is SGHAT and CDR2 is FQDESV (reference sequence). Trimming pared 3 bases from V and 11 bases from J, leaving 10 bases between. CDR3 length: 12 amino acids. The CDR3 reads CASSFLKGELFF. CDR3 bases: TGTGCCAGCAGCTTTCTGAAGGGAGAGCTGTTTTTT.

This clonotype was detected ten times or more. CDR3 nucleotides: TGTGCCAGCAGCTTGGGAGGGACCAAAAACATTCAGTACTTC. As protein: CASSLGGTKNIQYF. The chain carries TRBV5-4 and TRBJ2-4; D might be TRBD2 (5 bases). V was trimmed by 0 bases and J by 2 bases, leaving 6 bases between them. The CDR3 covers 14 residues. Germline V gene lookup returns CDR1 SGHNT and CDR2 YYREEE (reference sequence).

This clonotype was seen repeatedly, ten times or more. The chain uses TRBV7-9 and TRBJ1-1; D perhaps matches TRBD1 (5 bases). With 2 bases removed from V and 5 bases from J, the gap between germline ends came to 9 bases. In germline, CDR1 is SEHNR, CDR2 FQNEAQ (reference sequence). The CDR3 sequence is 13 residues long. CDR3 residues: CASSLQGGTEAFF. The CDR3 nucleotides read TGTGCCAGCAGCTTACAGGGAGGAACTGAAGCTTTCTTT.

This clonotype came up many times. The chain couples TRBV7-2 to TRBJ1-1; a possible D gene is TRBD1 (5 bases). This CDR3 contains 15 residues. Trimming left V 5 bases short and J 0 bases short, with 13 bases between. Germline V CDR1 and CDR2: SGHTA, FQGNSA. The CDR3 DNA follows: TGTGCCAGCAGCGGGCAGACAGTCATGAACACTGAAGCTTTCTTT. Amino acid sequence: CASSGQTVMNTEAFF.

This clonotype has ten or more counts. The rearrangement joins TRBV7-2 to TRBJ2-1; D is unclear. Per germline, CDR1 SGHTA and CDR2 FQGNSA. V was trimmed by 5 bases and J by 3 bases, leaving 8 bases between them. CDR3 length equals 13 residues. The CDR3 reads CASSENYYNEQFF. DNA for the CDR3: TGTGCCAGCAGCGAGAACTACTACAATGAGCAGTTCTTC.

This clonotype was seen ten or more times. This chain links TRBV3-1 with TRBJ2-3; tentative D call: TRBD1 (6 bases). The V and J ends lost 5 bases and 2 bases respectively, with 14 bases between them. Per germline, CDR1 LGHDT and CDR2 YNNKEL (reference sequence). The CDR3 consists of 15 residues. The CDR3 protein is CASSSGQSNTDTQYF. CDR3 nucleotides: TGTGCCAGCAGCTCTGGACAGTCGAACACAGATACGCAGTATTTT.